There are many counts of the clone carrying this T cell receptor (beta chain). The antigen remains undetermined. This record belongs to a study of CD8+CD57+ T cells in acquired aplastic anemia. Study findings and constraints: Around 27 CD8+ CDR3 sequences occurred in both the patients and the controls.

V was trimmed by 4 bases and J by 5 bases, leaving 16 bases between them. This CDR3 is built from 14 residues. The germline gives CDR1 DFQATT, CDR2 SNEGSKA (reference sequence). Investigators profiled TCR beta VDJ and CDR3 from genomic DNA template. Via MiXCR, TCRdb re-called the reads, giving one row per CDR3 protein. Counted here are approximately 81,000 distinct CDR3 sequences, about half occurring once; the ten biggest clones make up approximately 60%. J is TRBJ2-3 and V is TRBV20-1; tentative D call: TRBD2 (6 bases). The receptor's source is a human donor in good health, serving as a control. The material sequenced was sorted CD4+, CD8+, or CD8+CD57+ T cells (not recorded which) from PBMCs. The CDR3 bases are TGCAGTGCTACACCTACGTGGAGGGTAGATACGCAGTATTTT. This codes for CSATPTWRVDTQYF.